Below, one TCR beta chain is given with its context. What it binds is not known. Measured with immunoSEQ multiplex PCR; TCRdb has only the in-frame clones, and not every one. The sample comprises about 70,000 clones, 85% to 90% of which are singletons, and roughly 10% rests with the top ten. This specimen comes from a study of OX40 agonist ivuxolimab in advanced cancers. V was pared by 1 base and J by 8 bases, with 12 bases between. CDR1 is SEHNR, CDR2 FQNEAQ, per germline (reference sequence). The CDR3 has 15 amino acids. Study-wide findings and caveats: Dose levels from 0.1 to 3.0 mg/kg saw CD4+ and CD8+ blood T cells expand clonally by week 6.

This TCR was recovered from an adult with an advanced solid tumor such as melanoma, head and neck, liver or kidney cancer. The chain carries TRBV7-9 and TRBJ1-6, with unresolved D. Specimen: CD4+ or CD8+ T cells sorted from blood, collected in a trial of the OX40 agonist ivuxolimab. The CDR3, as DNA: TGTGCCAGCAGCTTAGGGTCGGGGAAGGATTCACCCCTCCACTTT. Protein: CASSLGSGKDSPLHF.